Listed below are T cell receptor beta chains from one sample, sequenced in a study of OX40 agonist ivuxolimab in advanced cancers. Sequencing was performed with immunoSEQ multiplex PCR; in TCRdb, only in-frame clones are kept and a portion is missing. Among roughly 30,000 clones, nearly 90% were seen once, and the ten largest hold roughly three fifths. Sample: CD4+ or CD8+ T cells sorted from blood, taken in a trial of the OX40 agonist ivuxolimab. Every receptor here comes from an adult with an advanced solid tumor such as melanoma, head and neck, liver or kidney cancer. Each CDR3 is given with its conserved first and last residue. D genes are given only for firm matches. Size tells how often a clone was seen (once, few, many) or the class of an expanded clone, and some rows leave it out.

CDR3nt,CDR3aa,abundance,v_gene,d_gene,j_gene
TGTGCCTGGAGTGTACACAGTTACGAGCAGTACTTC,CAWSVHSYEQYF,NA,TRBV30,NA,TRBJ2-7
TGTGCCAGCAGCCCAGACCTGGGGGCCGGGGAGCTGTTTTTT,CASSPDLGAGELFF,NA,TRBV7-2,NA,TRBJ2-2
TGCGCCAGCAGCCAAGATCAGGGGACAGGCAGCACAGATACGCAGTATTTT,CASSQDQGTGSTDTQYF,NA,TRBV4-1,TRBD1,TRBJ2-3
TGTGCCAGTCAGGGGTCCGATAGGGGGGAGCAGTACTTC,CASQGSDRGEQYF,NA,TRBV19,NA,TRBJ2-7
TGTGCCAGCAGCCCAGCCGGGACAGGGTACCAAGAGACCCAGTACTTC,CASSPAGTGYQETQYF,once,TRBV7-2,TRBD1,TRBJ2-5
TGTGCCACCAGCAGAGATCAAGGACAGGGCACAGATACGCAGTATTTT,CATSRDQGQGTDTQYF,NA,TRBV15,TRBD1,TRBJ2-3
TGTGCCAGCAGTTTGCTCGAGAACACCGGGGAGCTGTTTTTT,CASSLLENTGELFF,NA,TRBV28,NA,TRBJ2-2
TGTGCCAGTAGTAACAGCTACGAGCAGTACTTC,CASSNSYEQYF,few,TRBV19,NA,TRBJ2-7
TGCGCCAGCAGCCCCTCCGGGACAGTAAACTATGGCTACACCTTC,CASSPSGTVNYGYTF,NA,TRBV4-1,TRBD1,TRBJ1-2
TGTGCCAGCAGCTTAACGAGCCCCAATGAGCAGTTCTTC,CASSLTSPNEQFF,once,TRBV7-3,NA,TRBJ2-1
TGTGCCAGCAGCCTATCGACAGGACAGGGCACTGAAGCTTTCTTT,CASSLSTGQGTEAFF,few,TRBV9,TRBD1,TRBJ1-1
TGTGCCAGCATCCGGGGGAGGGACTATAATTCACCCCTCCACTTT,CASIRGRDYNSPLHF,NA,TRBV21-1,NA,TRBJ1-6
TGTGCCAGCAGTCCACAGGGGTTGTTAACAGAGACCCAGTACTTC,CASSPQGLLTETQYF,NA,TRBV27,TRBD1,TRBJ2-5
TGTGCCAGCAGCCTGACTAGCGGGGCTACAGATACGCAGTATTTT,CASSLTSGATDTQYF,NA,TRBV7-7,TRBD2,TRBJ2-3
TGTGCCAGCGGGTCAGGGGAGGGCTATGGCTACACCTTC,CASGSGEGYGYTF,NA,TRBV2,NA,TRBJ1-2
TGTGCCAGCAGTTTTCGGGGAAATGAGCAGTTCTTC,CASSFRGNEQFF,NA,TRBV28,NA,TRBJ2-1
TGCAGCGTTGAAGATCGGAGGTTGGGGGAGGAGGGTGGCTACACCTTC,CSVEDRRLGEEGGYTF,NA,TRBV29-1,NA,TRBJ1-2
TGTGCCAGCAGCCAAACAGGGGGCGTGTTCCACGAGCAGTACTTC,CASSQTGGVFHEQYF,NA,TRBV7-2,TRBD1,TRBJ2-7
TGTGCCAGCAGCCAGGGATCCCCGGCCCAAGAGCAGTTCTTC,CASSQGSPAQEQFF,NA,TRBV7-9,NA,TRBJ2-1
TGTGCCAGCAGCGTAGTAGAATCAGATACGCAGTATTTT,CASSVVESDTQYF,NA,TRBV9,NA,TRBJ2-3
TGTGCCAGCAGTGGCCCTTCGCACTTC,CASSGPSHF,NA,TRBV6-1,NA,TRBJ2-5
TGTGCCAGCAGCGTGTGGGGGGGAGACACAGATACGCAGTATTTT,CASSVWGGDTDTQYF,NA,TRBV9,TRBD2,TRBJ2-3